The next 19 T cell receptor beta chains were all read from a single sample in a study of blood T cells in healthy people across ages. Together with a sample-barcoded 5' primer, a J-beta primer mix was included in a second PCR lasting about 6 to 12 cycles. Using its own MiXCR run on the 5' RACE reads, TCRdb lists one record per CDR3 protein. Among 650,000 to 700,000 distinct CDR3 sequences listed, about a third were seen once. The sample was blood. The origin of the receptors is a woman older than 75 in good health.

A note on this clonotype: A much larger clone differs from this one at a single base, so this may be a read error. The chain joins TRBV6-1 to TRBJ1-4, with a tentative D call TRBD1 (6 bases). Germline-derived CDR1 and CDR2 are MNHNS and SASEGT. The CDR3 is 15 amino acids. This chain's CDR3 is CASQEVQGLNEKRFF. The CDR3, as DNA: TGTGCCAGCCAAGAAGTACAGGGACTTAATGAAAAACGGTTTTTT.

This clonotype was detected only a few times. This chain connects TRBV20-1 to TRBJ2-2, with D unresolved. Germline V CDR1 and CDR2: DFQATT, SNEGSKA (reference sequence). This CDR3 has 13 amino acids. V lost 8 bases, J lost 3 bases, and 13 bases lay in between. DNA for the CDR3: TGCAGTCTACGGACCCGAGACACCGGGGAGCTGTTTTTT. This translates into CSLRTRDTGELFF.

Only a few counts were recorded for this clonotype. This sequence joins TRBV25-1 and TRBJ1-6; TRBD1 might be the D (5 bases). The V end was cut by 8 bases, the J end by 4 bases, with 9 bases between. The CDR3 length is 13 residues. CDR1 is MGHDK and CDR2 is SYGVNS in the germline V gene. CDR3 DNA: TGTGCCAGCGAGGGGTTTTATAATTCACCCCTCCACTTT. Amino acids: CASEGFYNSPLHF.

The rearrangement uses TRBV12-3 or TRBV12-4 and TRBJ2-3, with 8 bases fitting TRBD2. The CDR3 runs 15 residues. The ends lost 6 bases at V and 3 bases at J; junction bases unmatched: 8. The DNA for the CDR3 is TGTGCCAGCAGACCTAGCGGGCCGACAACAGATACGCAGTATTTT. This gives the protein CASRPSGPTTDTQYF.

This clonotype was seen at least ten times. The rearrangement uses TRBV4-3 and TRBJ2-7; 8 bases fit TRBD2. With 1 base clipped from V and 2 bases from J, the junction kept 1 base outside the gene matches. CDR3 size: 14 residues. Germline V CDR1 and CDR2: LGHNA, YSLEER. Written as DNA, the CDR3 is TGCGCCAGCAGCCAAGCGGGGGGGGCCTACGAGCAGTACTTC. As protein: CASSQAGGAYEQYF.

In its sample, this clonotype was seen many times. This chain uses TRBV10-3 with TRBJ2-1; D is possibly TRBD1 (5 bases). V lost 6 bases, J lost 0 bases, and 15 bases lay in between. CDR1 and CDR2 from the germline V gene are ENHRY and SYGVKD. CDR3 length equals 16 residues. The CDR3 protein is CAIRYRIRSSYNEQFF. In DNA, the CDR3 is TGTGCCATCAGGTACAGGATTCGAAGCTCCTACAATGAGCAGTTCTTC.

V and J are TRBV6-5 and TRBJ1-6; D is possibly TRBD1 (5 bases). The V end was cut by 2 bases, the J end by 3 bases, with 8 bases between. Germline V gene lookup returns CDR1 MNHEY and CDR2 SVGAGI. The CDR3 totals 15 residues. CDR3 protein: CASSYQGGYNSPLHF. As DNA, the CDR3 is TGTGCCAGCAGTTACCAGGGCGGCTATAATTCACCCCTCCACTTT.

This clonotype turned up a few times. The rearrangement joins TRBV7-2 to TRBJ1-1, with TRBD1 as a possible D gene (5 bases). Germline V CDR1 and CDR2: SGHTA, FQGNSA. The CDR3 contains 14 residues. V was clipped by 3 bases and J by 3 bases, with 11 bases between them. The CDR3 bases are TGTGCCAGCAGCTTGGCAGGGTTGCACACTGAAGCTTTCTTT. Residues: CASSLAGLHTEAFF.

At least ten counts were recorded for this clonotype. This chain links TRBV20-1 with TRBJ2-3; 7 bases line up with TRBD2. The CDR3 consists of 14 residues. Germline V CDR1 and CDR2: DFQATT, SNEGSKA (reference sequence). The V segment lost 1 base and the J segment 6 bases; nucleotides outside the gene matches: 7. DNA for the CDR3: TGCAGTGCTAGAGTCTGGGGGGGAGTTGATACGCAGTATTTT. It yields the protein CSARVWGGVDTQYF.

This clonotype occurred many times. J is TRBJ1-2 and V is TRBV30; 7 bases match TRBD1. J lost 6 bases, V lost 5 bases, and 9 bases had no gene match. The CDR3 totals 13 residues. Germline V CDR1 and CDR2: GTSNPN, SVGIG (reference sequence). The CDR3: CAWSTARGHGYTF. The CDR3 DNA reads TGTGCCTGGTCTACCGCTAGGGGGCATGGCTACACCTTC.

Comments on this clonotype: A much larger clone lies a single base off, so this may be a read error. This rearrangement joins TRBV5-1 to TRBJ1-2; D is ambiguous. The CDR3 extends over 15 amino acids. Deletions cut 4 bases from V and 7 bases from J, with 20 bases between. Germline CDR1 SGHRS, CDR2 YFSETQ. The CDR3 sequence is CASSPEGSASAGYTF. CDR3 DNA: TGCGCCAGCAGCCCCGAGGGCAGTGCGTCGGCTGGCTACACCTTC.

The sample holds many counts of this clonotype. Being one base from a much bigger clone, this may be a read error. This chain links TRBV9 with TRBJ2-1, with D unclear. V was trimmed by 3 bases and J by 5 bases, leaving 0 bases between them. Per germline, CDR1 SGDLS and CDR2 YYNGEE. The CDR3 loop spans 10 amino acids. The CDR3 protein is CASSDNEQFF. The CDR3 DNA is TGTGCCAGCAGCGACAATGAGCAGTTCTTC.

The V call is TRBV2, the J call TRBJ2-7; D not certain. The germline V gene has CDR1 SNHLY and CDR2 FYNNEI. There are 12 residues in the CDR3. The CDR3 region is CPCKEASYEQYF. The CDR3 nucleotides read TGTCCCTGCAAAGAGGCTTCCTACGAGCAGTACTTC.

As to this clonotype: This may be a read error, as it is one base from a much larger clone. The chain couples TRBV20-1 to TRBJ1-4; D gene ambiguous. The CDR3 totals 12 residues. Germline assignment: CDR1 DFQATT and CDR2 SNEGSKA (reference sequence). The germline V and J ends were trimmed by 6 bases and 6 bases, with 11 bases remaining between them. The CDR3 loop reads CSAYNADEKLFF. The CDR3 DNA reads as TGCAGTGCCTACAACGCAGATGAAAAACTGTTTTTT.

This clonotype was seen many times. V and J are TRBV11-2 and TRBJ2-3, with 7 positions matching TRBD2. Losses at the gene ends were 5 bases for V and 4 bases for J; bases not matched to a gene: 9. Germline V gives CDR1 SGHAT, CDR2 FQNNGV. This CDR3 is built from 15 residues. DNA of the CDR3: TGTGCCAGCAGCAGGACCGGGGGGTACTCAGATACGCAGTATTTT. Translating it yields CASSRTGGYSDTQYF.

The sample holds many counts of this clonotype. The J gene is TRBJ2-7, the V gene TRBV5-1, with unresolved D. Deletions cut 0 bases from V and 5 bases from J, with 12 bases between. Per germline, CDR1 SGHRS and CDR2 YFSETQ. CDR3 length: 14 residues. CDR3 DNA: TGCGCCAGCAGCTTGGATCGGGCCCCGGACGAGCAGTACTTC. It codes for CASSLDRAPDEQYF.

V is TRBV28 and J is TRBJ2-7, with unresolved D. The length of the CDR3 is 14 residues. V lost 6 bases and J lost 10, with 22 bases in between. CDR1 and CDR2 from the germline V gene are MDHEN and SYDVKM. CDR3 nucleotide sequence: TGTGCCAGCAGGGTGGTAGGGTCTGTGAAGATCCAGTACTTC. Protein product: CASRVVGSVKIQYF. The whole variable domain, remainder taken from reference TRBV28 and TRBJ2-7, is DVKVTQSSRYLVKRTGEKVFLECVQDMDHENMFWYRQDPGLGLRLIYFSYDVKMKEKGDIPEGYSVSREKKERFSLILESASTNQTSMYLCASRVVGSVKIQYFGPGTRLTVT.

This clonotype was counted many times. V is TRBV29-1 and J is TRBJ2-3; a weak D match, TRBD1 (6 bases). Germline values: CDR1 SQVTM, CDR2 ANQGSEA. Trimming shortened V by 4 bases and J by 4 bases, and 15 bases separated the two germline ends. The CDR3 is 14 residues long. The CDR3 DNA is TGCAGCGTTGGTAACAGGGTGGAACCAGATACGCAGTATTTT. Encoded protein: CSVGNRVEPDTQYF.

Remarks on this clonotype: This could be a read error, since a much larger clone is one nucleotide away. The chain has TRBV5-1 and TRBJ2-7, with TRBD2 identical over 7 bases. The V gene's germline CDR1 is SGHRS and CDR2 YFSETQ. Trimming at V came to 4 bases and at J to 7 bases, leaving 17 bases not matched to a gene. This CDR3 comprises 16 residues. In DNA, the CDR3 is TGCGCCAGCAGCGTGGTAGGCGGGGGAGAGAGCAATGAGCAGTACTTC. It codes for CASSVVGGGESNEQYF.